These 10 T cell receptor beta chains were all obtained from the same sample, sequenced in a study of blood T cells in healthy people across ages. Primed by a sample-barcoded 5' primer and a J-beta primer mix, a second PCR proceeded for about 6 to 12 cycles. TCRdb used MiXCR to reprocess the 5' RACE reads, holding one entry per CDR3 protein. Here the sample spans over 600,000 distinct CDR3 sequences, about 56% being singletons. Sample: blood. These receptors all stem from a man aged 40-50 years in good health.

Only a few counts were recorded for this clonotype. The chain has TRBV20-1 and TRBJ2-3; TRBD2 matches at 8 bases. V was clipped by 0 bases and J by 5 bases; unmatched bases: 7. CDR1 is DFQATT, CDR2 SNEGSKA, per germline (reference sequence). The CDR3 contains 15 residues. The CDR3 region has the DNA TGCAGTGCTAGAGATACCGGACTAGCTAGAGATACGCAGTATTTT. It encodes CSARDTGLARDTQYF.

V and J are TRBV20-1 and TRBJ2-3; D may be TRBD2 (6 bases). This CDR3 spans 14 amino acids. V lost 5 bases, J lost 3 bases, and 15 bases lay in between. The germline V gene encodes CDR1 DFQATT and CDR2 SNEGSKA (reference sequence). The CDR3 spells CSARRIGGTDTQYF. The CDR3 DNA reads as TGCAGTGCTCGCCGGATCGGAGGGACAGATACGCAGTATTTT.

This clonotype has only a few counts. This chain uses TRBV4-2 with TRBJ2-7; tentatively, D is TRBD1 or TRBD2 (5 bases each). Germline CDR1 and CDR2: LGHNA and YNFKEQ. V was trimmed by 4 bases and J by 3 bases, leaving 10 bases between them. This CDR3 spans 13 amino acids. CDR3 in DNA: TGTGCCAGCAGCCCGGGACCCGACTACGAGCAGTACTTC. This gives the protein CASSPGPDYEQYF.

The chain has TRBV28 and TRBJ2-7; D remains ambiguous. Germline loops: CDR1 MDHEN, CDR2 SYDVKM. The CDR3 consists of 14 residues. Trimming removed 3 bases at V and 5 bases at J, with 14 bases between. The DNA for the CDR3 is TGTGCCAGCAGTTTTAAAGGTGTACTCGACGAGCAGTACTTC. It specifies CASSFKGVLDEQYF.

V is TRBV11-3 and J is TRBJ2-5, with D maybe TRBD1 (5 bases). Trimming took 5 bases from V and 4 from J, leaving 14 bases between them. The germline V gene has CDR1 SGHNT and CDR2 YENEEA. The CDR3 contains 14 residues. The CDR3 DNA follows: TGTGCCAGCAGCCCGCTCAGGGAAAGAGAGACCCAGTACTTC. The encoded protein is CASSPLRERETQYF.

The V call is TRBV3-1, the J call TRBJ1-2, with 7 bases that match TRBD1. The V segment lost 4 bases and the J segment 5 bases; nucleotides outside the gene matches: 7. The germline CDR1 and CDR2 sequences are LGHDT and YNNKEL (reference sequence). CDR3 length: 14 amino acids. CDR3 coding DNA: TGTGCCAGCAGCCCATCGACAGGGCAGTATGGCTACACCTTC. Protein sequence: CASSPSTGQYGYTF.

This clonotype came up a few times. The chain recombines TRBV28 with TRBJ1-2; D is undetermined. The V end lost 7 bases, the J end lost 3 bases, and 18 bases lay between the germline ends. CDR1 and CDR2 from the germline V gene are MDHEN and SYDVKM. CDR3 length: 15 amino acids. The CDR3 region is CASKLTTGLYYGYTF. CDR3 DNA: TGTGCCAGCAAGTTAACTACTGGTCTTTACTATGGCTACACCTTC.

This chain uses TRBV2 with TRBJ2-7; 10 positions agree with TRBD2. The CDR3 runs 15 residues. Germline lookup yields CDR1 SNHLY and CDR2 FYNNEI. The V segment lost 2 bases and the J segment 6 bases; nucleotides outside the gene matches: 7. The CDR3 protein is CASSERLAGVIEQYF. The CDR3 bases are TGTGCCAGCAGTGAAAGGCTAGCGGGGGTAATCGAGCAGTACTTC.

The chain employs TRBV7-2 and TRBJ2-5, with 7 bases identical to TRBD2. Germline V CDR1 and CDR2: SGHTA, FQGNSA. The CDR3 extends over 15 amino acids. Unmatched junction bases numbered 14, after V lost 2 bases and J lost 11 bases. CDR3 amino acids: CASSLMGDYTREQYF. The CDR3 bases are TGTGCCAGCAGCTTAATGGGGGACTACACCCGGGAGCAGTACTTC.

This clonotype was counted at least ten times. The rearrangement links TRBV4-3 to TRBJ2-7; D is undetermined. The germline CDR1 and CDR2 sequences are LGHNA and YSLEER. V lost 1 base to trimming and J lost 2 bases, with 12 bases between them. The CDR3 consists of 15 residues. DNA for the CDR3: TGCGCCAGCAGCCAAGCTATGGGCGAAGCCTACGAGCAGTACTTC. Residues: CASSQAMGEAYEQYF.